The entry below describes one T cell receptor beta chain. The data were taken from a study of human T cells and chemical hapten exposure. Trimming stripped 5 bases from V and 11 bases from J, with 13 bases between. The CDR3 has 12 amino acids. Germline CDR1 MNHEY, CDR2 SVGEGT. Time point of the sample: pre-sensitization, week 0. Documented treatment: therapeutic diphenylcyclopropenone sensitization with weekly scalp DPC. In TCRdb, the RACE reads were re-called with MiXCR into one record per CDR3 protein. The sample includes approximately 260,000 distinct CDR3 sequences, roughly 7.7% of them seen just once.

This receptor was taken from a man between 18 and 29 years old with alopecia areata. Some clones in this sample may be carry-over from other donors' samples. This chain uses TRBV6-2 or TRBV6-3 with TRBJ1-5; TRBD1 is a possible D gene (6 bases). Here the sequenced sample was whole blood, taken in connection with sensitization to the hapten diphenylcyclopropenone (DPC). The CDR3 nucleotides read TGTGCCAGCAGTCAGACAGGATCGTCCCAGCATTTT. Translation gives CASSQTGSSQHF.